The 30 T cell receptor beta chains below were found in one sample sequenced in a study of shared clonotypes between healthy human individuals. Method: immunoSEQ multiplex PCR; TCRdb's copy keeps in-frame clones and lacks some. The sample lists fewer than 650,000 clones; 76% were seen once. Sequencing used PBMCs. The receptors shown here come from a woman aged 40 to 50 in good health. Some clones in this sample may be carry-over from other donors' samples.

The V gene is TRBV5-5, the J gene TRBJ2-1, with D perhaps given as TRBD1 or TRBD2 (5 bases each). The CDR3 consists of 13 residues. Germline V lookup: CDR1 SGHKS, CDR2 YYEKEE (reference sequence). V was trimmed by 2 bases and J by 7 bases, leaving 10 bases between them. CDR3 sequence reads: CASSLGDGNEQFF. The DNA for the CDR3 is TGTGCCAGCAGCTTAGGGGACGGGAATGAGCAGTTCTTC.

About this clone itself: A far larger clone is off by one base, so a read error is likely. This chain joins TRBV10-2 and TRBJ1-1, with 7 bases lining up with TRBD1. The CDR3 totals 13 residues. Per the germline V gene, CDR1 is WSHSY and CDR2 is SAAADI. Here the CDR3 reads CASKKDRNAEAFF. In nucleotides, the CDR3 is TGCGCCAGCAAAAAGGACAGGAACGCTGAAGCTTTCTTT.

The chain employs TRBV6-1 and TRBJ2-2, with 7 bases aligning to TRBD1. This CDR3 is 15 amino acids long. CDR1 is MNHNS and CDR2 is SASEGT in the germline V gene. Unmatched junction bases numbered 3, after V lost 1 base and J lost 4 bases. CDR3: CASSEGAGGTGELFF. The CDR3 DNA follows: TGTGCCAGCAGTGAAGGGGCAGGGGGCACCGGGGAGCTGTTTTTT.

The chain has TRBV5-4 and TRBJ2-1; D call uncertain. Germline loops: CDR1 SGHNT, CDR2 YYREEE (reference sequence). The CDR3 covers 15 residues. V was shortened by 1 base and J by 6 bases, with 14 bases between the two germline ends. As DNA, the CDR3 is TGTGCCAGCAGCTTGAGGTCCCACCTGGGCAATGAGCAGTTCTTC. It specifies CASSLRSHLGNEQFF.

The rearrangement uses TRBV5-6 and TRBJ2-7, with 10 bases that match TRBD1. The CDR3 consists of 14 residues. The germline CDR1 and CDR2 sequences are SGHDT and YYEEEE. V gave up 4 bases and J gave up 1 base; unmatched junction bases: 2. In DNA, the CDR3 is TGTGCCAGCAGCGGACAGGGGGGATCCTACGAGCAGTACTTC. Its protein is CASSGQGGSYEQYF.

The gene calls are TRBV9 and TRBJ2-1; D might be TRBD2 (5 bases). The CDR3 covers 15 residues. The V and J ends lost 1 base and 0 bases respectively, with 8 bases between them. Germline CDR1 reads SGDLS; CDR2 reads YYNGEE. The DNA for the CDR3 is TGTGCCAGCAGCGTACTAGGGAGCTCCTACAATGAGCAGTTCTTC. Translated: CASSVLGSSYNEQFF.

The chain recombines TRBV29-1 with TRBJ1-1; maybe TRBD1 (5 bases). Germline CDR1 and CDR2: SQVTM and ANQGSEA. The V and J ends lost 7 bases and 1 base respectively, with 10 bases between them. The length of the CDR3 is 12 residues. CDR3 sequence (DNA): TGCAGCGCAGGACAACAGAACACTGAAGCTTTCTTT. Protein sequence: CSAGQQNTEAFF.

The CDR3 is CASSPPDRGRQGFKLETQYF. The DNA of the CDR3 is TGTGCCAGCAGTCCCCCGGACAGGGGTCGCCAAGGGTTCAAATTAGAGACCCAGTACTTC. The chain uses TRBV28 and TRBJ2-5; 9 positions agree with TRBD1. The germline CDR1 and CDR2 sequences are MDHEN and SYDVKM. CDR3 length: 20 residues. The trim removed 5 bases at V and 4 bases at J, leaving 23 bases unmatched.

For the CDR3, the DNA is TGTGCCAGCAGCTTATTTTTGAGGTCCAATCAGCCCCAGCATTTT. It specifies CASSLFLRSNQPQHF. The rearrangement uses TRBV7-2 and TRBJ1-5; D is unresolved. This CDR3 contains 15 residues. Germline V gene data show CDR1 as SGHTA and CDR2 as FQGNSA. V was trimmed by 2 bases and J by 3 bases, leaving 11 bases between them.

This clone was seen a few times. The chain employs TRBV11-3 and TRBJ2-1; 13 bases are shared with TRBD2. V gave up 0 bases and J gave up 10 bases; unmatched junction bases: 12. The CDR3 covers 18 residues. CDR1 is SGHNT, CDR2 YENEEA, per germline. CDR3 residues: CASSLEGTSGTVNQEQFF. The CDR3 DNA reads TGTGCCAGCAGCTTAGAAGGGACTAGCGGGACCGTCAATCAGGAGCAGTTCTTC. The full variable domain, in which reference TRBV11-3 and TRBJ2-1 provide the parts outside the CDR3, is EAGVVQSPRYKIIEKKQPVAFWCNPISGHNTLYWYLQNLGQGPELLIRYENEEAVDDSQLPKDRFSAERLKGVDSTLKIQPAELGDSAVYLCASSLEGTSGTVNQEQFFGPGTRLTVL.

The V and J genes are TRBV7-6 and TRBJ2-7, with a weak D call TRBD2 (5 bases). CDR1 and CDR2 (germline): SGHVS, FNYEAQ. With 1 base removed from V and 5 bases from J, the gap between germline ends came to 15 bases. The CDR3 is 15 amino acids. The CDR3 here is CASSLVGGSGDEQYF. CDR3 coding DNA: TGTGCCAGCAGCTTAGTCGGTGGGAGTGGTGACGAGCAGTACTTC.

V usage is TRBV2 and J usage is TRBJ1-6; D is possibly TRBD1 (5 bases). CDR3 length: 15 amino acids. Germline loops: CDR1 SNHLY, CDR2 FYNNEI. V was pared by 3 bases and J by 7 bases, with 13 bases between. CDR3 bases: TGTGCCAGCAGTGAGACCCCGCAGGGAAATTCACCCCTCCACTTT. Translated: CASSETPQGNSPLHF.

Remarks on this clone: An end of the junction differs from the germline gene, which may be a read error. The chain couples TRBV7-9 to TRBJ1-5; D remains ambiguous. Per the germline V gene, CDR1 is SEHNR and CDR2 is FQNEAQ (reference sequence). CDR3 length: 12 residues. This CDR3 reads CASSVLDQPKHF. The CDR3 region has the DNA TGTGCCAGCAGCGTACTGGACCAGCCCAAGCATTTT.

The chain carries TRBV5-1 and TRBJ1-1; D may be TRBD1 (6 bases). Looked up from germline, CDR1 is SGHRS and CDR2 is YFSETQ. This CDR3 region has 15 residues. Trimming removed 0 bases at V and 4 bases at J, with 13 bases between. For the CDR3, the DNA is TGCGCCAGCAGCTTGGCTTCCAGGGGAGGCACTGAAGCTTTCTTT. The encoded protein is CASSLASRGGTEAFF.

The J gene is TRBJ2-1, the V gene TRBV7-9; 7 bases map to TRBD2. Germline lookup yields CDR1 SEHNR and CDR2 FQNEAQ (reference sequence). The CDR3 has 17 residues. V gave up 5 bases and J gave up 4 bases; unmatched junction bases: 14. CDR3 bases: TGTGCCAGCAGCCCAAACGCCCCGGGACTACTATACAATGAGCAGTTCTTC. Encoded protein: CASSPNAPGLLYNEQFF. Filled out from reference TRBV7-9 and TRBJ2-1, the complete variable domain reads DTGVSQNPRHKITKRGQNVTFRCDPISEHNRLYWYRQTLGQGPEFLTYFQNEAQLEKSRLLSDRFSAERPKGSFSTLEIQRTEQGDSAMYLCASSPNAPGLLYNEQFFGPGTRLTVL.

The chain joins TRBV6-5 to TRBJ1-1; 8 bases fit TRBD1. CDR1 MNHEY and CDR2 SVGAGI come from the germline V gene. The CDR3 spans 13 residues. The V and J ends lost 7 bases and 4 bases, in that order; junction bases with no gene match: 5. Here the CDR3 DNA reads TGTGCCAGCACCGGACAGGGATCCACTGAAGCTTTCTTT. It specifies CASTGQGSTEAFF.

The rearrangement uses TRBV5-6 and TRBJ2-2; 10 bases are a match to TRBD1. This CDR3 has 16 residues. Germline-derived CDR1 and CDR2 are SGHDT and YYEEEE. J was trimmed by 4 bases and V by 3 bases; bases with no gene match: 6. For the CDR3, the DNA is TGTGCCAGCAGCTCCCTCAGGACAGGGGGCACCGGGGAGCTGTTTTTT. Amino acid sequence: CASSSLRTGGTGELFF.

This chain connects TRBV6-5 to TRBJ1-1; 8 bases match TRBD1. Trimming at V came to 6 bases and at J to 5 bases, leaving 8 bases not matched to a gene. The CDR3 covers 14 residues. Germline assignment: CDR1 MNHEY and CDR2 SVGAGI. CDR3 sequence (DNA): TGTGCCAGCAGGGACGACAGGGGCCAGACTGAAGCTTTCTTT. It specifies CASRDDRGQTEAFF.

The gene calls are TRBV7-9 and TRBJ1-2, with 7 bases that match TRBD1. The germline V gene encodes CDR1 SEHNR and CDR2 FQNEAQ (reference sequence). The CDR3 contains 14 residues. Unmatched junction bases numbered 7, after V lost 5 bases and J lost 4 bases. The CDR3 loop is CASSSEGAGYGYTF. DNA for the CDR3: TGTGCCAGCAGCAGTGAGGGGGCGGGCTATGGCTACACCTTC.

This clone was seen a few times. CDR3 loop: CAWSRGQGAGANEKLFF. Written as DNA, the CDR3 is TGTGCCTGGAGCCGGGGACAGGGGGCGGGGGCTAATGAAAAACTGTTTTTT. This chain uses TRBV30 with TRBJ1-4; 12 positions agree with TRBD1. The germline V gene has CDR1 GTSNPN and CDR2 SVGIG (reference sequence). The CDR3 is made up of 17 amino acids. The V and J ends lost 3 bases and 3 bases, in that order; junction bases with no gene match: 8.

As to this clone: A far larger clone is off by one base, so a read error is likely. The chain uses TRBV13 and TRBJ2-7; 12 bases agree with TRBD2. CDR1 and CDR2 (germline): PRHDT, FYEKMQ (reference sequence). This CDR3 spans 15 amino acids. The CDR3 coding sequence is TGTGCCGGCAGCCCCCGACTAGCGGGAGAACTCGAGCAGTACTTC. Its translation is CAGSPRLAGELEQYF.

This clone was seen a single time. V gene TRBV15 combines with J gene TRBJ2-2; D is unresolved. The V end was cut by 1 base, the J end by 8 bases, with 8 bases between. Looked up from germline, CDR1 is LNHNV and CDR2 is YYDKDF (reference sequence). This CDR3 contains 13 residues. CDR3 DNA: TGTGCCACCAGCAGAGGACTTGCTGGGGAGCTGTTTTTT. Translation gives CATSRGLAGELFF.

The rearrangement uses TRBV4-3 and TRBJ2-3; TRBD2 matches at 12 bases. The ends lost 4 bases at V and 4 bases at J; junction bases unmatched: 6. Germline lookup yields CDR1 LGHNA and CDR2 YSLEER. The CDR3 covers 16 residues. The CDR3 region is CASSRTLAGGSDTQYF. CDR3 coding DNA: TGCGCCAGCAGCCGTACACTAGCGGGAGGTTCAGATACGCAGTATTTT.

The chain has TRBV4-1 and TRBJ2-7; weak D call: TRBD1 (6 bases). Trimming shortened V by 1 base and J by 0 bases, and 10 bases separated the two germline ends. The CDR3 covers 15 residues. CDR1 is MGHRA, CDR2 YSYEKL, per germline. As DNA, the CDR3 is TGCGCCAGCAGCCAAGTCGGACAGTACTCCTACGAGCAGTACTTC. Residues: CASSQVGQYSYEQYF.

The rearrangement joins TRBV27 to TRBJ2-3; 14 bases are shared with TRBD2. This CDR3 region has 17 residues. Trimming at V came to 0 bases and at J to 6 bases, leaving 5 bases not matched to a gene. Germline loops: CDR1 MNHEY, CDR2 SMNVEV (reference sequence). This CDR3 is CASSLSSGLAGVDTQYF. DNA for the CDR3: TGTGCCAGCAGTTTATCTTCGGGACTAGCGGGAGTGGATACGCAGTATTTT.

This chain connects TRBV28 to TRBJ1-4; possibly TRBD1 for D (6 bases). V was clipped by 1 base and J by 15 bases, with 15 bases between them. Germline CDR1 MDHEN, CDR2 SYDVKM. This CDR3 spans 13 amino acids. This CDR3 reads CASSLLRGERVFF. CDR3 DNA sequence: TGTGCCAGCAGTTTATTGAGGGGGGAGAGGGTGTTTTTT.

Written as DNA, the CDR3 is TGTGCCAGCAGCCAAGTGGAGACCCAGTACTTC. Translating gives CASSQVETQYF. The gene calls are TRBV14 and TRBJ2-5; D is undetermined. Per germline, CDR1 SGHDN and CDR2 FVKESK. Trimming shortened V by 1 base and J by 5 bases, and 2 bases separated the two germline ends. The CDR3 sequence is 11 residues long.

This clone was seen a single time. The rearrangement uses TRBV18 and TRBJ1-2; TRBD1 agrees at 7 bases. CDR1 is KGHSH, CDR2 LQKENI, per germline. The CDR3 spans 13 residues. J lost 7 bases, V lost 3 bases, and 5 bases had no gene match. The CDR3 spells CASSPATGFGYTF. The CDR3, as DNA: TGTGCCAGCTCACCCGCGACAGGGTTTGGCTACACCTTC.

For this clone: A far larger clone is one base from this, pointing to a likely read error. The V and J genes are TRBV4-2 and TRBJ2-1, with 9 bases fitting TRBD2. The V and J ends lost 0 bases and 7 bases, in that order; junction bases with no gene match: 4. CDR3 length: 15 amino acids. Germline loops: CDR1 LGHNA, CDR2 YNFKEQ. CDR3 amino acids: CASSQDSGGHNEQFF. The CDR3 coding sequence is TGTGCCAGCAGCCAAGATAGCGGGGGTCATAATGAGCAGTTCTTC.

This clone was recorded many times. Other DNA sequences in the same sample also yield this CDR3. The chain is built from TRBV30 and TRBJ1-3; TRBD1 might be the D (5 bases). CDR1 GTSNPN and CDR2 SVGIG come from the germline V gene (reference sequence). V was cut by 0 bases and J by 0 bases, with 15 bases left in between. The CDR3 runs to 17 residues. CDR3 protein: CAWSVRGRYISGNTIYF. As DNA, the CDR3 is TGTGCCTGGAGTGTTAGGGGTCGGTATATCTCTGGAAACACCATATATTTT.